This T cell receptor beta chain was documented in a study of blood T cell repertoires in COVID-19. Using immunoSEQ multiplex PCR, the repertoire was profiled, and TCRdb retains in-frame clones only, with some absent. The sample yields tens of thousands of clones, 80% to 90% seen once. CDR3 length: 16 amino acids. V dropped 3 bases and J dropped 5 bases, with 17 bases sitting between them. CDR1 is KGHDR, CDR2 SFDVKD, per germline. This receptor was obtained from a human donor in a cohort sampled during active COVID-19. The donor label of this sample is uncertain. The chain has TRBV24-1 and TRBJ2-3; perhaps TRBD1 as D (7 bases). Source material: peripheral blood. The CDR3, as DNA: TGTGCCACCAGTGATCCTGGAGGGGGCAGGGGAGATACGCAGTATTTT. It encodes CATSDPGGGRGDTQYF.